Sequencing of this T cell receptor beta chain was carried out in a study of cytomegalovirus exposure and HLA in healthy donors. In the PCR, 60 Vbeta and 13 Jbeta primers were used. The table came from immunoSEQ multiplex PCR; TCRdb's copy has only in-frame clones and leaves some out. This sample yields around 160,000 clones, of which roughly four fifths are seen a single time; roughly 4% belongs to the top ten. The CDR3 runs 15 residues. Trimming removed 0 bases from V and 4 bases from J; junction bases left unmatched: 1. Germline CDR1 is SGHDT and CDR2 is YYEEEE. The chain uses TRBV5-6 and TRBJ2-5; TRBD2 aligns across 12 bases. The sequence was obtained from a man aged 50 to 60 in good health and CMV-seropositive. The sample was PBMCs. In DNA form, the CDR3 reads TGTGCCAGCAGCTTGGGACTAGCGGGAGTAGAGACCCAGTACTTC. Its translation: CASSLGLAGVETQYF.